This TCR beta chain stems from a study of control samples from healthy donors and cancer patients. Using immunoSEQ multiplex PCR, the repertoire was profiled, and TCRdb retains in-frame clones only, with some absent. Of around 68,000 clones in the sample, 75% to 90% were seen once. The CDR3 is 16 residues long. Germline CDR1 reads SEHNR; CDR2 reads FQNEAQ (reference sequence). The J segment lost 2 bases and the V segment lost 2 bases, leaving 9 bases of the junction unmatched. Sequencing was performed on PBMCs. This sequence joins TRBV7-9 and TRBJ2-7, with TRBD2 matching 7 bases. This TCR was recovered from a woman aged 45-60 years with lung cancer. CDR3 loop: CASSLSGTATPYEQYF. CDR3 bases: TGTGCCAGCAGCTTAAGCGGGACCGCGACTCCCTACGAGCAGTACTTC. Combining the CDR3 with reference TRBV7-9 and TRBJ2-7 gives the whole variable domain DTGVSQNPRHKITKRGQNVTFRCDPISEHNRLYWYRQTLGQGPEFLTYFQNEAQLEKSRLLSDRFSAERPKGSFSTLEIQRTEQGDSAMYLCASSLSGTATPYEQYFGPGTRLTVT.